The following is a TCR beta chain sequence with its context. The sample comes from a study of blood T cell repertoires in COVID-19. Per the authors' pipeline: Amplifying reference gene primers gave estimates of nucleated cell counts. The repertoire was sequenced with immunoSEQ multiplex PCR; TCRdb's copy has only in-frame clones and lacks some. D and trimming come from the DNA, and the V and J calls and clone size come from that table. This sample has a few hundred thousand clones; approximately 81% occur once, and the top ten carry approximately 5%. The germline V and J ends were trimmed by 6 bases and 5 bases, with 16 bases remaining between them. The CDR3 runs 14 residues. Germline loops: CDR1 SGHRS, CDR2 YFSETQ.

The chain recombines TRBV5-1 with TRBJ2-3; tentatively, D is TRBD1 (5 bases). Specimen: peripheral blood. This sequence originates from a woman aged 60-75 years who had recovered from COVID-19. CDR3 residues: CASISGAGQDTQYF. The CDR3 nucleotides read TGCGCCAGCATTTCTGGGGCAGGTCAAGATACGCAGTATTTT.